What follows are 18 T cell receptor beta chains derived from one specimen sequenced in a study of neurological immune-mediated disorders. From the 5' RACE reads, TCRdb called clonotypes with MiXCR, one entry per CDR3 protein. The sample has about 79,000 distinct CDR3 sequences, 13% to 15% seen once. Sequenced: PBMCs. These receptors all stem from a woman between 45 and 65 years old in good health.

This clonotype showed up many times. CDR3 protein: CAISRDTNTGELFF. CDR3 coding DNA: TGTGCCATCAGCCGGGACACTAACACCGGGGAGCTGTTTTTT. The V gene is TRBV10-3, the J gene TRBJ2-2, with D possibly being TRBD1 (6 bases). Germline assignment: CDR1 ENHRY and CDR2 SYGVKD. This CDR3 comprises 14 residues. V was trimmed by 6 bases and J by 2 bases, leaving 10 bases between them.

Many counts were recorded for this clonotype. The CDR3, as DNA: TGTGCCAGCAGCTTAGGGTCTAGCGGAGCCTACGAGCAGTACTTC. Its translation is CASSLGSSGAYEQYF. The chain links TRBV7-3 to TRBJ2-7, with TRBD2 matching 7 bases. V lost 2 bases and J lost 2; bases outside the gene matches: 6. The CDR3 is 15 amino acids. The germline gives CDR1 SGHTA, CDR2 FQGTGA.

The table lists this clonotype with many counts. V usage is TRBV5-1 and J usage is TRBJ1-5; a weak D match, TRBD1 (6 bases). Trimming cost V 2 bases and J 6 bases, with 12 bases left between them. This CDR3 comprises 14 residues. Per the germline V gene, CDR1 is SGHRS and CDR2 is YFSETQ. The CDR3 region is CASSFGGQAQPQHF. The CDR3 DNA sequence: TGCGCCAGCAGCTTTGGGGGGCAGGCTCAGCCCCAGCATTTT.

Many counts were recorded for this clonotype. The chain carries TRBV20-1 and TRBJ2-1; TRBD2 agrees at 8 bases. The V gene's germline CDR1 is DFQATT and CDR2 SNEGSKA (reference sequence). J was trimmed by 2 bases and V by 3 bases; bases with no gene match: 9. The CDR3 consists of 16 residues. The CDR3 DNA is TGCAGTGCTAGGGGGATCGGGAGGGCCGCCTACAATGAGCAGTTCTTC. It encodes CSARGIGRAAYNEQFF.

In this sample, this clonotype turned up many times. The genes are TRBV5-1 and TRBJ2-3, with TRBD2 identical over 11 bases. This CDR3 has 14 amino acids. Trimming removed 6 bases from V and 6 bases from J; junction bases left unmatched: 6. CDR1 is SGHRS and CDR2 is YFSETQ in the germline V gene. The CDR3 DNA reads as TGCGCCAGCAAACTAGCGGGGGCCAGGGATACGCAGTATTTT. Encoded protein: CASKLAGARDTQYF.

To note about this clonotype: This may stem from a read error, because a much larger clone lies one nucleotide away. The J gene is TRBJ1-2, the V gene TRBV24-1; D ambiguous. This CDR3 contains 15 residues. Trimming took 5 bases from V and 10 from J, leaving 22 bases between them. Germline CDR1 is KGHDR and CDR2 is SFDVKD. The CDR3 protein is CATSGPAGKTGDYTF. The CDR3, as DNA: TGTGCCACCAGTGGCCCAGCCGGGAAAACGGGTGACTACACCTTC.

This clonotype has only a few counts. The chain has TRBV18 and TRBJ2-3; 9 bases are shared with TRBD1. This CDR3 spans 15 amino acids. The V gene's germline CDR1 is KGHSH and CDR2 LQKENI. After removal of 3 bases from V and 7 bases from J, the junction contained 8 bases not matched to a gene. This CDR3 is CASSPDRQGENTQYF. The CDR3 DNA is TGTGCCAGCTCACCGGACCGACAGGGGGAAAATACGCAGTATTTT. The full variable domain, its missing parts supplied by reference TRBV18 and TRBJ2-3, is NAGVMQNPRHLVRRRGQEARLRCSPMKGHSHVYWYRQLPEEGLKFMVYLQKENIIDESGMPKERFSAEFPKEGPSILRIQQVVRGDSAAYFCASSPDRQGENTQYFGPGTRLTVL.

This clonotype was seen a few times. The chain has TRBV20-1 and TRBJ1-2; D is ambiguous. CDR3 size: 15 residues. In germline, CDR1 is DFQATT, CDR2 SNEGSKA (reference sequence). V was pared by 2 bases and J by 4 bases, with 17 bases between. The CDR3 here is CSARPPPGPTYGYTF. CDR3 coding DNA: TGCAGTGCTAGACCCCCCCCCGGACCCACCTATGGCTACACCTTC.

This clonotype has only a few counts. The chain combines TRBV6-5 with TRBJ2-2, with D perhaps TRBD1 (6 bases). Trimming removed 0 bases at V and 9 bases at J, with 11 bases between. CDR1 is MNHEY and CDR2 is SVGAGI in the germline V gene. There are 14 residues in the CDR3. CDR3 in amino acids: CASSYSTGSRELFF. The CDR3, as DNA: TGTGCCAGCAGTTACTCTACAGGGAGCAGGGAGCTGTTTTTT.

This clonotype was recorded many times. The chain employs TRBV5-1 and TRBJ2-2; D ambiguous. Germline lookup yields CDR1 SGHRS and CDR2 YFSETQ. The CDR3 covers 14 residues. The V and J ends lost 0 bases and 1 base respectively, with 4 bases between them. The CDR3 sequence is CASSLDKNTGELFF. CDR3 bases: TGCGCCAGCAGCTTGGACAAGAACACCGGGGAGCTGTTTTTT.

Ten or more counts support this clonotype. This rearrangement joins TRBV5-1 to TRBJ2-1; 9 positions match TRBD2. The CDR3 totals 15 residues. Trimming at V came to 6 bases and at J to 5 bases, leaving 9 bases not matched to a gene. Germline V CDR1 and CDR2: SGHRS, YFSETQ. The CDR3 nucleotides are TGCGCCAGCACCGCGGGGGGGACCGCAAACAATGAGCAGTTCTTC. It translates to CASTAGGTANNEQFF.

This clonotype was detected many times. This chain uses TRBV5-1 with TRBJ1-1; D is ambiguous. Germline V gene sequence: CDR1 SGHRS, CDR2 YFSETQ. Trimming cost V 6 bases and J 1 base, with 7 bases left between them. The CDR3 has 12 amino acids. The DNA for the CDR3 is TGCGCCAGCAAGGAGCCGAACACTGAAGCTTTCTTT. It codes for CASKEPNTEAFF. The full variable domain, completed using reference TRBV5-1 and TRBJ1-1, is KAGVTQTPRYLIKTRGQQVTLSCSPISGHRSVSWYQQTPGQGLQFLFEYFSETQRNKGNFPGRFSGRQFSNSRSEMNVSTLELGDSALYLCASKEPNTEAFFGQGTRLTVV.

About this clonotype itself: A junction end diverges from the germline sequence, so it may reflect a read error. The chain combines TRBV7-6 with TRBJ1-3; 9 bases align to TRBD1. Germline values: CDR1 SGHVS, CDR2 FNYEAQ. The CDR3 consists of 14 residues. The DNA of the CDR3 is TGTGCCAGCAGCAACAGGGGGCAGGGAAACACCAGATATTTT. As protein: CASSNRGQGNTRYF.

The sample holds many counts of this clonotype. The chain links TRBV6-5 to TRBJ2-3, with 12 bases that match TRBD2. This CDR3 comprises 16 residues. V lost 8 bases and J lost 4; bases outside the gene matches: 10. Germline CDR1 is MNHEY and CDR2 is SVGAGI. This CDR3 reads CASRNHGTSGSDTQYF. CDR3 in DNA: TGTGCCAGCCGGAACCACGGGACTAGCGGGTCAGATACGCAGTATTTT.

The sample holds many counts of this clonotype. The chain couples TRBV20-1 to TRBJ2-5, with TRBD1 matching 8 bases. CDR3 length: 13 residues. Germline CDR1 and CDR2: DFQATT and SNEGSKA (reference sequence). V lost 6 bases to trimming and J lost 1 base; unmatched junction nucleotides: 4. Written as DNA, the CDR3 is TGCAGTGCATCGGACAGGGTCCAAGAGACCCAGTACTTC. Encoded protein: CSASDRVQETQYF.

The table lists this clonotype with many counts. The V gene is TRBV5-1, the J gene TRBJ2-7; 7 bases map to TRBD1. V was clipped by 3 bases and J by 2 bases; unmatched bases: 8. The length of the CDR3 is 15 residues. Per germline, CDR1 SGHRS and CDR2 YFSETQ. The CDR3 loop is CASSYRDRVTYEQYF. The CDR3, as DNA: TGCGCCAGCAGCTATCGGGACAGAGTAACCTACGAGCAGTACTTC.

This clonotype occurred many times. The chain couples TRBV24-1 to TRBJ2-2; TRBD1 matches 10 bases. CDR1 KGHDR and CDR2 SFDVKD come from the germline V gene. There are 16 residues in the CDR3. Trimming at V came to 2 bases and at J to 7 bases, leaving 6 bases not matched to a gene. CDR3 nucleotides: TGTGCCACCAGTGATTCACCGGGACAGGGGAACGGGGAGCTGTTTTTT. Translating it yields CATSDSPGQGNGELFF.

This clonotype was seen repeatedly, ten times or more. The rearrangement joins TRBV20-1 to TRBJ1-1; 7 bases map to TRBD1. The CDR3 is made up of 14 amino acids. Germline lookup yields CDR1 DFQATT and CDR2 SNEGSKA (reference sequence). V lost 4 bases to trimming and J lost 0 bases; unmatched junction nucleotides: 5. This chain's CDR3 is CSAKDRPLNTEAFF. In DNA form, the CDR3 reads TGCAGTGCTAAGGACAGGCCCTTGAACACTGAAGCTTTCTTT.